The clone carrying this T cell receptor beta chain was recorded a few times. Its target is not known. Trimming removed 7 bases at V and 1 base at J, with 4 bases between. The CDR3 has 12 amino acids. Germline loops: CDR1 SGHAT, CDR2 FQNNGV. There were TCR beta CDR3 regions amplified from RNA transcripts. RT-PCR in the first round (using the HTBI primer set) targeted the TCR CDR3. TCRdb re-called the multiplex PCR reads with MiXCR, one entry per CDR3 protein. The sample includes some 800,000 distinct CDR3 sequences, 38% of them seen just once. The sample is drawn from a study of T cells in Graves' hyperthyroidism and ophthalmopathy. Study-level points and caveats: In the analysis, a 13 V-J model separated ophthalmopathy from stable hyperthyroidism. Ophthalmopathy got predicted by the model a median roughly 6.4 months before its onset.

PBMCs were sourced from less than 12 ml fresh peripheral blood. This clonotype was sampled from a man aged 18-30 years with Graves' hyperthyroidism. The chain is built from TRBV11-2 and TRBJ2-2; D gene unclear. Input material: blood. The CDR3 reads CASTLNTGELFF. CDR3 nucleotide sequence: TGTGCCAGCACTTTGAACACCGGGGAGCTGTTTTTT.